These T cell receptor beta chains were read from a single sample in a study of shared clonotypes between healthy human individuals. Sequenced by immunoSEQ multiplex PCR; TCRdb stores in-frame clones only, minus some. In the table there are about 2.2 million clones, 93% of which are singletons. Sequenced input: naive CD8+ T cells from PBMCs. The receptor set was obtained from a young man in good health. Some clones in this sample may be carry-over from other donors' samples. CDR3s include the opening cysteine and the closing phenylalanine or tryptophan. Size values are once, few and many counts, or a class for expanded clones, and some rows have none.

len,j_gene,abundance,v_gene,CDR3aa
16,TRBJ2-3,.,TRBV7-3,CASSQLGSGGTDTQYF
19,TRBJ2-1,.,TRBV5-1,CASSLAIILGRSSYNEQFF
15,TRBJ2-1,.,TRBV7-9,CASSFSIRETVEQFF
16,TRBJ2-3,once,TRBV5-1,CASSLAEAGETDTQYF
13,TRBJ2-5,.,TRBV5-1,CASSLQGGETQYF
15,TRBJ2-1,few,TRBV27,CASSLLGGSYNEQFF
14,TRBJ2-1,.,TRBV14,CASSQDRTHNEQFF
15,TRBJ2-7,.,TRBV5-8,CASSPLTGGAYEQYF
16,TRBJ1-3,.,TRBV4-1,CASSLPERPSGNTIYF
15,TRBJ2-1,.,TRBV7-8,CASSFSPGSYNEQFF
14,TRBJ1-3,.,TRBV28,CASSFMGTGNTIYF
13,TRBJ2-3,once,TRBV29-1,CSCWSGTTDTQYF
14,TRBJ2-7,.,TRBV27,CASSLLQGTYEQYF